This TCR beta chain was found in a study of cytomegalovirus exposure and HLA in healthy donors. Study-wide findings and caveats: Three CMV-associated chains proved CMV antigen-specific in vitro.

A remark on this clone: Its antigen remains unknown.

Both 60 Vbeta primers and 13 Jbeta primers went into the PCR. Libraries were prepared by immunoSEQ multiplex PCR; TCRdb keeps only in-frame clonotypes and omits some of them. The profile shows 100,000 to 150,000 clones, around 75% of them singletons. V dropped 4 bases and J dropped 5; count of bases not matched to a gene: 6. The CDR3 totals 14 residues. Germline CDR1 and CDR2: SGDLS and YYNGEE. The sample consisted of PBMCs. This TCR was recovered from a woman aged 50 to 65 in good health and CMV-seropositive. J is TRBJ2-1 and V is TRBV9; TRBD2 matches 7 bases. The chain's CDR3 is CASSTRDYNNEQFF. For the CDR3, the DNA is TGTGCCAGCAGCACCCGGGACTACAACAATGAGCAGTTCTTC.